Below, one T cell receptor beta chain is given with its context. A read error may produce the germline difference seen at one junction end. The CDR3 is made up of 14 amino acids. Germline loops: CDR1 SGHRS, CDR2 YFSETQ. The record originates from a study of blood T cell repertoires in COVID-19. Libraries were prepared by immunoSEQ multiplex PCR; TCRdb keeps only in-frame clonotypes and omits some of them. The data hold approximately 200,000 clones, with around 89% observed a single time. This rearrangement joins TRBV5-1 to TRBJ2-1; 7 bases fit TRBD2. This receptor was obtained from a woman between 18 and 30 years old in a cohort exposed to, infected with or recovered from COVID-19 (not recorded which). Source material: PBMCs or T cells enriched from blood (not recorded which). CDR3 region: CASTLVAGVDEQFF. The CDR3, as DNA: TGCGCCAGCACCTTGGTGGCGGGAGTGGATGAGCAGTTCTTC.